A single T cell receptor beta chain is shown here with its context. No antigen is known for it. These data come from a study of shared clonotypes between healthy human individuals. Study details: Each donor contributed plates that comprised three CD4 naive, three CD4 memory, two CD8 naive and one CD8 memory. Whole-study results and caveats: Estimated richness values were generally larger in naive subsets than in memory subsets. A reduction in generation probabilities was seen for non-shared clonotypes relative to those shared by all four donors.

In the source study's methods: Filtering differed for immunoSEQ, which gave only junction sequences without quality scores. The repertoire was sequenced with immunoSEQ multiplex PCR; TCRdb's copy has only in-frame clones and lacks some. Clonal size and the V and J genes are those of that table, whereas D and trimming came from the DNA. The repertoire holds roughly 600,000 clones, roughly 98% seen once, with more than 0.3% in the top ten. Germline CDR1 SGHVS, CDR2 FQNEAQ. Germline trimming cut 1 base from V and 3 bases from J; bases unmatched to any gene: 3. The CDR3 is made up of 14 amino acids. CD45RO-negative, CCR7-positively selected cells formed the naive CD8 fraction, excluding terminally differentiated effector memory CD45RA+ cells.

The source of this sequence is a man between 25 and 39 years old in good health. Input material: naive CD8+ T cells sorted from blood. This rearrangement joins TRBV7-8 to TRBJ2-7; 7 bases are shared with TRBD2. The CDR3 protein is CASSLGASGYEQYF. As DNA, the CDR3 is TGTGCCAGCAGCTTAGGGGCTAGCGGCTACGAGCAGTACTTC.